One sample yielded the 14 T cell receptor beta chains listed below, sequenced in a study of regulatory T cells in long-lasting Graves disease. Time point given: newly diagnosed GD, antithyroid drugs for less than 3 months. Scientists built the TCR library using RNA that was extracted from PBMCs. Researchers made TCR beta libraries by using iRepertoire HTBI primers and running Arm-PCR on CDR3 regions. A single record per CDR3 protein comes from TCRdb applying MiXCR to the multiplex PCR reads. The profile shows a few hundred thousand distinct CDR3 sequences, 20% of them singletons. The source was peripheral blood mononuclear cells (PBMCs), collected at new diagnosis, from a patient treated with antithyroid drugs. The receptors stem from a female donor with Graves disease.

The chain is built from TRBV7-6 and TRBJ2-7; 8 bases fit TRBD1. Germline V CDR1 and CDR2: SGHVS, FNYEAQ. V gave up 0 bases and J gave up 1 base; unmatched junction bases: 2. The CDR3 extends over 15 amino acids. This chain's CDR3 is CASSLADRVSYEQYF. CDR3 coding DNA: TGTGCCAGCAGCTTAGCGGACAGGGTATCCTACGAGCAGTACTTC.

This clonotype was seen many times. This rearrangement joins TRBV5-5 to TRBJ2-5; 13 bases align to TRBD2. The CDR3 contains 15 residues. The germline V gene encodes CDR1 SGHKS and CDR2 YYEKEE (reference sequence). Trimming cost V 2 bases and J 5 bases; bases outside gene matches: 3. The chain's CDR3 is CASSLRGLAGETQYF. The CDR3 nucleotides are TGTGCCAGCAGCTTAAGGGGACTAGCGGGGGAGACCCAGTACTTC.

V is TRBV2 and J is TRBJ2-5; TRBD1 matches 11 bases. Germline V gene sequence: CDR1 SNHLY, CDR2 FYNNEI. Trimming at V came to 6 bases and at J to 3 bases, leaving 6 bases not matched to a gene. This CDR3 is built from 15 residues. Written as DNA, the CDR3 is TGTGCCAGCAGACGAAGGACAGGGGGCAAAGAGACCCAGTACTTC. Translated, it gives CASRRRTGGKETQYF.

In the case of this clonotype: This may come from a read error, since a much larger clone is one base off. The genes are TRBV12-3 or TRBV12-4 and TRBJ1-1; 7 bases map to TRBD1. J was trimmed by 6 bases and V by 11 bases; bases with no gene match: 18. This CDR3 has 15 amino acids. DNA of the CDR3: TGTGCCGGCGAGAGGGGGCCTTCTTTGAATGCTGAAGCTTTCTTT. Translated, it gives CAGERGPSLNAEAFF.

The rearrangement uses TRBV28 and TRBJ1-4; D remains unclear. Germline V gene sequence: CDR1 MDHEN, CDR2 SYDVKM. Trimming took 10 bases from V and 8 from J, leaving 17 bases between them. This CDR3 is built from 13 residues. DNA of the CDR3: TGTGCCACCACCCGGCAGGCAACGGAAAAACTGTTTTTT. Encoded protein: CATTRQATEKLFF.

The gene calls are TRBV11-1 and TRBJ2-3, with 15 bases lining up with TRBD2. CDR1 is SGHAT and CDR2 is FQDESV in the germline V gene (reference sequence). This CDR3 is 19 amino acids long. V shed 5 bases, J shed 3 bases, and the junction held 12 bases outside the gene matches. The CDR3 loop is CASSLGLAGGIGTTDTQYF. Written as DNA, the CDR3 is TGTGCCAGCAGCCTTGGACTAGCGGGAGGGATCGGCACGACAGATACGCAGTATTTT.

In this sample, this clonotype turned up many times. The gene calls are TRBV12-3 or TRBV12-4 and TRBJ2-3; no firm D call. The CDR3 sequence is 10 residues long. V was shortened by 6 bases and J by 11 bases, with 9 bases between the two germline ends. The CDR3, as DNA: TGTGCCAGCAGCCTATCGAGGCAGTATTTT. It encodes CASSLSRQYF.

There are many counts of this clonotype. J is TRBJ1-1 and V is TRBV6-1; 9 positions agree with TRBD1. Germline assignment: CDR1 MNHNS and CDR2 SASEGT. V shed 7 bases, J shed 1 base, and the junction held 4 bases outside the gene matches. The CDR3 length is 14 residues. The CDR3: CASTRTGANTEAFF. The CDR3 region has the DNA TGTGCCAGCACCCGGACAGGGGCGAACACTGAAGCTTTCTTT.

This clonotype showed up just a few times. This may come from a read error, since a much larger clone is one base off. V usage is TRBV20-1 and J usage is TRBJ1-4; 10 positions match TRBD1. Germline V gene lookup returns CDR1 DFQATT and CDR2 SNEGSKA (reference sequence). The CDR3 contains 17 residues. J gave up 11 bases and V 6 bases, and 21 bases lay outside the gene matches. CDR3 amino acids: CSAYSGTGVSSGDKLFF. CDR3 sequence (DNA): TGCAGTGCGTACTCCGGGACAGGGGTTAGCAGCGGTGACAAACTGTTTTTT.

This clonotype was picked up many times. This chain uses TRBV6-9 with TRBJ1-5, with no clear D. V was pared by 3 bases and J by 4 bases, with 13 bases between. Looked up from germline, CDR1 is MNHGY and CDR2 is SVAAGI. CDR3 length: 15 residues. CDR3 sequence (DNA): TGTGCCAGCAGTTACTCGAAGCTAGGGAATCAGCCCCAGCATTTT. It codes for CASSYSKLGNQPQHF.

This clonotype was counted at least ten times. This chain connects TRBV20-1 to TRBJ2-3; TRBD2 agrees at 9 bases. In germline, CDR1 is DFQATT, CDR2 SNEGSKA (reference sequence). The CDR3 loop spans 14 amino acids. The ends lost 5 bases at V and 8 bases at J; junction bases unmatched: 11. In DNA form, the CDR3 reads TGCAGTGCTCCGGGACTAGCTCTCAGTGGTACGCAGTATTTT. Its protein product is CSAPGLALSGTQYF.

A remark on this clonotype: A single base separates this from a much larger clone, so it may be a read error. The J gene is TRBJ2-1, the V gene TRBV11-3; weak D call: TRBD1 (5 bases). The CDR3 runs to 18 residues. Germline V CDR1 and CDR2: SGHNT, YENEEA. The V and J ends lost 1 base and 7 bases respectively, with 23 bases between them. The CDR3: CASSLAGAGPSLMNEQFF. CDR3 in DNA: TGTGCCAGCAGCTTAGCTGGGGCAGGACCCTCTTTGATGAATGAGCAGTTCTTC. Drawing the rest from reference TRBV11-3 and TRBJ2-1, the complete variable domain is EAGVVQSPRYKIIEKKQPVAFWCNPISGHNTLYWYLQNLGQGPELLIRYENEEAVDDSQLPKDRFSAERLKGVDSTLKIQPAELGDSAVYLCASSLAGAGPSLMNEQFFGPGTRLTVL.

This clonotype showed up just a few times. This sequence is one base from a far larger clone and is likely a read error. V gene TRBV3-1 combines with J gene TRBJ2-1, with D uncertain. The CDR3 is 13 residues long. Between the trimmed V and J ends, which lost 6 bases and 0 bases, there was a span of 6 bases. Germline CDR1 LGHDT, CDR2 YNNKEL (reference sequence). The DNA for the CDR3 is TGTGCCAGCAGTCCCAACTCCTACAATGAGCAGTTCTTC. It is translated as CASSPNSYNEQFF.

This clonotype was counted ten times or more. This chain uses TRBV6-1 with TRBJ2-3, with TRBD2 matching over 13 bases. Trimming cost V 4 bases and J 0 bases; bases outside gene matches: 7. The CDR3 is 18 amino acids. Germline V gene lookup returns CDR1 MNHNS and CDR2 SASEGT. CDR3 in DNA: TGTGCCAGCAGTGTGAGACTAGCGGGAGGCTCTAGCACAGATACGCAGTATTTT. Its translation: CASSVRLAGGSSTDTQYF.